This TCR beta chain emerged from a study of cytomegalovirus exposure and HLA in healthy donors. The germline V gene has CDR1 MDHEN and CDR2 SYDVKM. V lost 5 bases and J lost 5; bases outside the gene matches: 14. CDR3 length equals 16 residues. Study findings and constraints: The study put some 150 TCR beta chains on its list as cytomegalovirus-associated. In a later analysis, a genetic analysis reported fewer productive-TCR N-insertions in an Asian-associated ancestry cluster than the cohort average. Based on reports, TCR beta sequences accurately predicted HLA-A and HLA-B alleles for most subjects.

As for this clone: No antigen is known for it.

Vbeta (60) and Jbeta (13) primers were used in the PCR. Measured with immunoSEQ multiplex PCR; TCRdb has only the in-frame clones, and not every one. The table lists around 160,000 clones, roughly four fifths of them singletons. The rearrangement uses TRBV28 and TRBJ2-7, with TRBD1 identical over 8 bases. Source material: PBMCs. The TCR sequence derives from a man aged 45 to 65 in good health and CMV-seropositive. CDR3 sequence reads: CASSTEKQGGYNEQYF. CDR3 bases: TGTGCCAGCAGTACCGAGAAACAGGGGGGCTACAACGAGCAGTACTTC.